This section outlines one TCR beta chain sequence together with its context. Its antigen is still unknown. This record belongs to a study of cytomegalovirus exposure and HLA in healthy donors. Notes on the study in general: Sequencing probably produced one cluster of sequence variants that were highly shared.

A multiplex PCR was run with 60 Vbeta primers and 13 Jbeta primers. Measured with immunoSEQ multiplex PCR; TCRdb has only the in-frame clones, and not every one. The sample has around 100,000 clones, roughly 82% seen once; the top ten hold less than 1.5%. The CDR3 covers 15 residues. Germline V gives CDR1 MNHEY, CDR2 SMNVEV (reference sequence). V was pared by 5 bases and J by 0 bases, with 11 bases between. The receptor was derived from a woman aged 18-30 years in good health and CMV-seronegative. The chain recombines TRBV27 with TRBJ2-1, with D perhaps TRBD2 (6 bases). Sequenced: PBMCs. The CDR3 sequence: CASSRGGLSYNEQFF. CDR3 DNA: TGTGCCAGCAGTCGGGGAGGTCTCTCCTACAATGAGCAGTTCTTC.